The 14 T cell receptor beta chains presented below share a single source sample, sequenced in a study of shared clonotypes between healthy human individuals. Assay: immunoSEQ multiplex PCR; the TCRdb copy retains only in-frame clones and omits some. The sample has about 1.5 million clones, 95% to 99% seen once. The sample consisted of naive CD4+ T cells sorted from blood. Sample subset: CD45RA+ positively selected. The origin of the receptors is a man between 25 and 39 years old in good health.

V is TRBV10-3 and J is TRBJ1-1, with no clear D. The CDR3 spans 13 residues. V gave up 3 bases and J gave up 1 base, with 6 bases separating them. Germline V gene lookup returns CDR1 ENHRY and CDR2 SYGVKD. CDR3 nucleotide sequence: TGTGCCATCAGTGACAAGCGGAACACTGAAGCTTTCTTT. This translates into CAISDKRNTEAFF.

The gene calls are TRBV28 and TRBJ1-5, with 8 bases lining up with TRBD1. V dropped 3 bases and J dropped 4; count of bases not matched to a gene: 8. The CDR3 contains 16 residues. Germline CDR1 and CDR2: MDHEN and SYDVKM. The CDR3, as DNA: TGTGCCAGCAGTTTCTTCCGGGACAGGTTGAATCAGCCCCAGCATTTT. This codes for CASSFFRDRLNQPQHF.

Concerning this clone itself: The identical CDR3 is also encoded by other nucleotide sequences in the sample. The V gene is TRBV5-1, the J gene TRBJ2-5; no clear D gene. Trimming removed 1 base at V and 2 bases at J, with 6 bases between. CDR3 size: 13 residues. Per germline, CDR1 SGHRS and CDR2 YFSETQ. The DNA of the CDR3 is TGCGCCAGCAGCTTGACTCCACAAGAGACCCAGTACTTC. This gives the protein CASSLTPQETQYF.

The V call is TRBV11-2, the J call TRBJ1-1; maybe TRBD1 (6 bases). This CDR3 contains 13 residues. CDR1 is SGHAT, CDR2 FQNNGV, per germline. Trimming pared 6 bases from V and 10 bases from J, leaving 18 bases between. The CDR3: CASSPLPEQGAFF. In DNA form, the CDR3 reads TGTGCCAGCAGTCCCCTTCCTGAACAGGGAGCTTTCTTT.

This chain connects TRBV27 to TRBJ2-3; D ambiguous. Germline V gives CDR1 MNHEY, CDR2 SMNVEV (reference sequence). This CDR3 spans 12 amino acids. V was shortened by 3 bases and J by 8 bases, with 9 bases between the two germline ends. For the CDR3, the DNA is TGTGCCAGCAGTTTCCGGATAGGTACGCAGTATTTT. Its translation is CASSFRIGTQYF.

The chain is built from TRBV7-9 and TRBJ2-1; D gene ambiguous. Germline-derived CDR1 and CDR2 are SEHNR and FQNEAQ (reference sequence). This CDR3 is built from 16 residues. The V end lost 5 bases, the J end lost 0 bases, and 14 bases lay between the germline ends. The CDR3 DNA reads as TGTGCCAGCAGCACTCGTCTAAGGAGCTCCTACAATGAGCAGTTCTTC. Residues: CASSTRLRSSYNEQFF.

The V and J genes are TRBV5-5 and TRBJ2-7, with 10 positions matching TRBD1. Per germline, CDR1 SGHKS and CDR2 YYEKEE (reference sequence). Trimming cost V 4 bases and J 8 bases; bases outside gene matches: 9. The CDR3 length is 14 residues. The CDR3 DNA reads as TGTGCCAGCAGCCATCCGGGACAGGGGATGAAGCAGTACTTC. Its translation is CASSHPGQGMKQYF. The whole variable domain, remainder taken from reference TRBV5-5 and TRBJ2-7, is DAGVTQSPTHLIKTRGQQVTLRCSPISGHKSVSWYQQVLGQGPQFIFQYYEKEERGRGNFPDRFSARQFPNYSSELNVNALLLGDSALYLCASSHPGQGMKQYFGPGTRLTVT.

The CDR3, as DNA: TGTGCCAGCAGCTACAGGGAAGGGTACAATGAGCAGTTCTTC. It is translated as CASSYREGYNEQFF. The rearrangement uses TRBV7-2 and TRBJ2-1; D perhaps matches TRBD1 (6 bases). V gave up 4 bases and J gave up 4 bases, with 11 bases separating them. This CDR3 region has 14 residues. Germline CDR1 and CDR2: SGHTA and FQGNSA.

This sequence joins TRBV29-1 and TRBJ2-1, with D possibly TRBD2 on 5 matching bases. The CDR3 runs to 13 residues. Germline CDR1 SQVTM, CDR2 ANQGSEA. The V end lost 4 bases, the J end lost 6 bases, and 13 bases lay between the germline ends. CDR3 amino acids: CSVGASPGNEQFF. The CDR3 nucleotides read TGCAGCGTTGGAGCTAGCCCAGGCAATGAGCAGTTCTTC.

The genes are TRBV5-1 and TRBJ2-3, with 13 bases matching TRBD2. In germline, CDR1 is SGHRS, CDR2 YFSETQ. The V and J ends lost 3 bases and 3 bases, in that order; junction bases with no gene match: 4. The CDR3 sequence is 16 residues long. In DNA, the CDR3 is TGCGCCAGCAGCTCAACTAGCGGGAGGGGGACAGATACGCAGTATTTT. Its protein product is CASSSTSGRGTDTQYF.

Concerning this clone itself: The same CDR3 is also encoded by other DNA sequences in this sample. The chain carries TRBV5-1 and TRBJ2-7, with TRBD2 identical over 13 bases. The V segment lost 3 bases and the J segment 7 bases; nucleotides outside the gene matches: 4. Germline V gene lookup returns CDR1 SGHRS and CDR2 YFSETQ. The CDR3 runs to 14 residues. CDR3 residues: CASSSGLAGDEQYF. The CDR3 nucleotides are TGCGCCAGCAGCTCCGGACTAGCGGGAGATGAGCAGTACTTC.

J is TRBJ1-5 and V is TRBV11-2; D gene unclear. Germline CDR1 reads SGHAT; CDR2 reads FQNNGV. The CDR3 loop spans 15 amino acids. V gave up 2 bases and J gave up 7 bases, with 15 bases separating them. This chain's CDR3 is CASSLSPTPGQPQHF. CDR3 DNA: TGTGCCAGCAGCTTAAGCCCTACCCCGGGCCAGCCCCAGCATTTT.

The gene calls are TRBV6-5 and TRBJ2-5; no clear D gene. The germline gives CDR1 MNHEY, CDR2 SVGAGI. V was pared by 3 bases and J by 1 base, with 15 bases between. This CDR3 region has 16 residues. CDR3 region: CASSYRGRQIQETQYF. The CDR3, as DNA: TGTGCCAGCAGTTATCGTGGCAGGCAAATCCAAGAGACCCAGTACTTC.

This rearrangement joins TRBV28 to TRBJ1-1; D unresolved. The CDR3 length is 13 residues. V was clipped by 2 bases and J by 6 bases, with 10 bases between them. Germline V lookup: CDR1 MDHEN, CDR2 SYDVKM. The DNA for the CDR3 is TGTGCCAGCAGTTTACCCCTCGGAGCTGAAGCTTTCTTT. Protein: CASSLPLGAEAFF.